One sample yielded the 20 T cell receptor beta chains listed below, sequenced in a study of shared clonotypes between healthy human individuals. Generated by immunoSEQ multiplex PCR, the TCRdb table keeps only in-frame clones and is missing some. The data contain about 2.1 million clones, 85% to 95% of them singletons. As defined, naive CD8 cells were CD45RO-negative and positively selected for CCR7, with terminally differentiated effector memory CD45RA+ cells excluded. Sample: naive CD8+ T cells from PBMCs. Source of these receptors: a man between 18 and 29 years old in good health. Some clones in this sample may be carry-over from other donors' samples.

The chain employs TRBV4-3 and TRBJ2-4; D not certain. Between the trimmed V and J ends, which lost 0 bases and 4 bases, there was a span of 10 bases. Germline loops: CDR1 LGHNA, CDR2 YSLEER. The CDR3 is 15 residues long. The CDR3 region is CASSQDKGPKNIQYF. DNA for the CDR3: TGCGCCAGCAGCCAAGATAAGGGCCCGAAAAACATTCAGTACTTC.

This rearrangement joins TRBV14 to TRBJ2-1; perhaps TRBD1 as D (5 bases). This CDR3 comprises 14 residues. V was clipped by 1 base and J by 4 bases, with 8 bases between them. Germline CDR1 and CDR2: SGHDN and FVKESK. The CDR3 here is CASSQGQGYNEQFF. CDR3 sequence (DNA): TGTGCCAGCAGCCAAGGGCAGGGTTACAATGAGCAGTTCTTC.

The chain uses TRBV21-1 and TRBJ2-6; the table calls TRBD1, which could not be checked here. TRBV21-1 is a pseudogene locus. This CDR3 spans 21 amino acids. The CDR3 bases are TGTGCCAGCAGCAAAAGGGCCGGACCTCCCAGGGCTCGGACGGGGGCCAACGTCCTGACTTTC. Amino acids: CASSKRAGPPRARTGANVLTF.

As for this clone: The same CDR3 is also encoded by other DNA sequences in this sample. V is TRBV7-9 and J is TRBJ2-2; possible D gene TRBD2, 6 bases. CDR3 size: 14 residues. Trimming pared 3 bases from V and 6 bases from J, leaving 11 bases between. Germline V CDR1 and CDR2: SEHNR, FQNEAQ (reference sequence). The CDR3 DNA follows: TGTGCCAGCAGCTTGGCGGGGTTGGCCGGGGAGCTGTTTTTT. This codes for CASSLAGLAGELFF.

The chain combines TRBV4-2 with TRBJ1-1; D is unclear. This CDR3 region has 12 residues. V dropped 5 bases and J dropped 7 bases, with 11 bases sitting between them. Germline V gene lookup returns CDR1 LGHNA and CDR2 YNFKEQ. In nucleotides, the CDR3 is TGTGCCAGCAGCGCTCCGTCGGGTGAAGCTTTCTTT. Residues: CASSAPSGEAFF.

This clone has only one observation. The chain employs TRBV19 and TRBJ2-1; no firm D call. The CDR3 has 14 amino acids. V was cut by 5 bases and J by 5 bases, with 13 bases left in between. Germline loops: CDR1 LNHDA, CDR2 SQIVND (reference sequence). This CDR3 reads CASSVPRANNEQFF. The CDR3 DNA reads as TGTGCCAGTAGTGTCCCCCGGGCAAACAATGAGCAGTTCTTC.

This chain joins TRBV9 and TRBJ2-2, with 10 bases fitting TRBD2. Unmatched junction bases numbered 6, after V lost 0 bases and J lost 4 bases. The CDR3 runs 17 residues. Germline lookup yields CDR1 SGDLS and CDR2 YYNGEE. The chain's CDR3 is CASSVGASGRSTGELFF. In DNA, the CDR3 is TGTGCCAGCAGCGTAGGGGCTAGCGGGAGAAGCACCGGGGAGCTGTTTTTT.

The chain couples TRBV7-9 to TRBJ2-2; D may be TRBD1 (6 bases). Germline assignment: CDR1 SEHNR and CDR2 FQNEAQ (reference sequence). There are 14 residues in the CDR3. Trimming left V 5 bases short and J 4 bases short, with 11 bases between. CDR3 loop: CASSLGGGTGELFF. CDR3 DNA: TGTGCCAGCAGCCTTGGGGGCGGCACCGGGGAGCTGTTTTTT. The full variable domain, rest sourced from reference TRBV7-9 and TRBJ2-2, is DTGVSQNPRHKITKRGQNVTFRCDPISEHNRLYWYRQTLGQGPEFLTYFQNEAQLEKSRLLSDRFSAERPKGSFSTLEIQRTEQGDSAMYLCASSLGGGTGELFFGEGSRLTVL.

The genes are TRBV7-8 and TRBJ2-7; D is unclear. Germline CDR1 SGHVS, CDR2 FQNEAQ. The V end was cut by 5 bases, the J end by 0 bases, with 11 bases between. CDR3 size: 14 residues. CDR3 protein: CASSHQYSSYEQYF. DNA of the CDR3: TGTGCCAGCAGCCACCAGTATAGCTCCTACGAGCAGTACTTC.

The V call is TRBV28, the J call TRBJ2-7, with unresolved D. This CDR3 contains 13 residues. Germline assignment: CDR1 MDHEN and CDR2 SYDVKM. V lost 6 bases, J lost 9 bases, and 18 bases lay in between. The CDR3 nucleotides read TGTGCCAGCAGGTTGCCCCTAGAACCGCGGCAGTACTTC. Translated, it gives CASRLPLEPRQYF.

The genes are TRBV7-6 and TRBJ2-2; 7 nucleotides line up with TRBD1. The CDR3 covers 18 residues. Germline V gene lookup returns CDR1 SGHVS and CDR2 FNYEAQ. V was clipped by 5 bases and J by 2 bases; unmatched bases: 14. Here the CDR3 reads CASSRSVRTGSNTGELFF. As DNA, the CDR3 is TGTGCCAGCAGCCGGAGCGTAAGGACAGGATCTAACACCGGGGAGCTGTTTTTT.

This clone was found once. The chain is built from TRBV9 and TRBJ2-3; 8 bases are shared with TRBD2. The CDR3 has 15 amino acids. With V trimmed by 4 bases and J by 3 bases, 7 bases remained unmatched. Germline CDR1 and CDR2: SGDLS and YYNGEE. The CDR3 loop reads CASSPPGRGTDTQYF. The CDR3 coding sequence is TGTGCCAGCAGCCCGCCCGGGAGGGGGACAGATACGCAGTATTTT.

V is TRBV7-9 and J is TRBJ2-3; D is unclear. V dropped 4 bases and J dropped 0 bases, with 14 bases sitting between them. The CDR3 has 16 residues. CDR1 and CDR2 (germline): SEHNR, FQNEAQ (reference sequence). The CDR3 loop is CASSSSPWPSTDTQYF. In DNA, the CDR3 is TGTGCCAGCAGCTCCTCTCCGTGGCCTAGCACAGATACGCAGTATTTT.

This clone showed up just once. This chain uses TRBV6-1 with TRBJ2-7, with TRBD1 matching over 8 bases. V lost 7 bases to trimming and J lost 6 bases; unmatched junction nucleotides: 8. CDR3 length: 13 residues. Germline V CDR1 and CDR2: MNHNS, SASEGT. Written as DNA, the CDR3 is TGTGCCAGCACCCCTGGACAGGGCTTCGAGCAGTACTTC. This translates into CASTPGQGFEQYF.

This clone was recorded only once. The chain combines TRBV27 with TRBJ2-5, with D possibly matching TRBD1 (6 bases). V was shortened by 10 bases and J by 1 base, with 13 bases between the two germline ends. CDR3 size: 13 residues. From germline, CDR1 is MNHEY and CDR2 SMNVEV (reference sequence). CDR3 protein: CATAPRGQETQYF. CDR3 DNA sequence: TGTGCCACCGCTCCCAGGGGCCAAGAGACCCAGTACTTC.

The V and J genes are TRBV4-1 and TRBJ2-5; tentatively, D is TRBD1 (7 bases). This CDR3 contains 15 residues. V was shortened by 4 bases and J by 2 bases, with 14 bases between the two germline ends. Germline CDR1 and CDR2: MGHRA and YSYEKL. CDR3 sequence reads: CASSLAGGGQETQYF. The CDR3 coding sequence is TGCGCCAGCAGCCTGGCAGGGGGAGGTCAAGAGACCCAGTACTTC.

This chain connects TRBV11-2 to TRBJ2-5; D uncertain. V lost 1 base and J lost 4, with 13 bases in between. Per the germline V gene, CDR1 is SGHAT and CDR2 is FQNNGV. The length of the CDR3 is 15 residues. CDR3 in DNA: TGTGCCAGCAGCTTAGCTGTTCGGCAGGTAGAGACCCAGTACTTC. This sequence encodes CASSLAVRQVETQYF.

The chain combines TRBV27 with TRBJ1-1, with 10 bases identical to TRBD1. V gave up 5 bases and J gave up 5 bases; unmatched junction bases: 5. CDR3 size: 14 residues. Germline V gene sequence: CDR1 MNHEY, CDR2 SMNVEV (reference sequence). The CDR3 region is CASSEGQGKTEAFF. As DNA, the CDR3 is TGTGCCAGCAGTGAGGGACAGGGGAAGACTGAAGCTTTCTTT.

This clone has a handful of counts. The V call is TRBV27, the J call TRBJ2-1; D possibly corresponds to TRBD1 (6 bases). The germline gives CDR1 MNHEY, CDR2 SMNVEV (reference sequence). Deletions cut 5 bases from V and 9 bases from J, with 11 bases between. The CDR3 spans 12 residues. The CDR3 region has the DNA TGTGCCAGCAGTCCAACAGGGATTGAGCAGTTCTTC. Translated, it gives CASSPTGIEQFF.

This clone was seen only once. V usage is TRBV7-8 and J usage is TRBJ2-3; unclear D gene. The germline CDR1 and CDR2 sequences are SGHVS and FQNEAQ. The CDR3 runs to 15 residues. The V end lost 6 bases, the J end lost 4 bases, and 17 bases lay between the germline ends. The CDR3 loop is CASSYSGLLSDTQYF. The CDR3 region has the DNA TGTGCCAGCAGTTATTCGGGCCTCCTTTCAGATACGCAGTATTTT.